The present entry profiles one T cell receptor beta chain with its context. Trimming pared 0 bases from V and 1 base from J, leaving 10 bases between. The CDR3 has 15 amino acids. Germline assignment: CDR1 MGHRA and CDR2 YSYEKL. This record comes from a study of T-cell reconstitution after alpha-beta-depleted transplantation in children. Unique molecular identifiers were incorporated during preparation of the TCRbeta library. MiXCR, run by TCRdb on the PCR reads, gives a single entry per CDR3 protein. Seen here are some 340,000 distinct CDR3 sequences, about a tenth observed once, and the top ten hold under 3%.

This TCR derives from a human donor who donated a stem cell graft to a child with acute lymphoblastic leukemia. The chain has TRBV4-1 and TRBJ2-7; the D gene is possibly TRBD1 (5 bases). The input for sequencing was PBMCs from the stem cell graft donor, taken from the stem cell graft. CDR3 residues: CASSQDGRQSYEQYF. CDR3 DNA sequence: TGCGCCAGCAGCCAAGATGGTCGACAGTCCTACGAGCAGTACTTC.